These 26 T cell receptor beta chains were sequenced from one sample in a study of human CD4 T cells and Enterobacteriaceae. Method: immunoSEQ multiplex PCR; TCRdb's copy keeps in-frame clones and lacks some. The repertoire holds approximately 26,000 clones, with approximately 80% as singletons. Memory CD4+ T cells were sorted as all CD4+ cells except CD45RA+CCR7+CD95- naive cells, over 95% pure. Sequenced input: memory CD4+ T cells from blood. These receptors all stem from a human donor in good health.

The chain combines TRBV25-1 with TRBJ1-4; D gene uncertain. CDR3 length: 15 amino acids. The V and J ends lost 3 bases and 4 bases respectively, with 12 bases between them. Germline assignment: CDR1 MGHDK and CDR2 SYGVNS. CDR3 in amino acids: CASSDPQPDNEKLFF. In nucleotides, the CDR3 is TGTGCCAGCAGTGATCCCCAGCCTGATAATGAAAAACTGTTTTTT.

In DNA form, the CDR3 reads TGTGCCAGCTCACCCGTAAAAGGTACTGAAGCTTTCTTT. Protein: CASSPVKGTEAFF. The chain joins TRBV18 to TRBJ1-1; D is ambiguous. The CDR3 length is 13 residues. Germline V CDR1 and CDR2: KGHSH, LQKENI. Trimming removed 3 bases at V and 5 bases at J, with 10 bases between.

The chain employs TRBV30 and TRBJ2-7; TRBD1 agrees at 7 bases. The V gene end was trimmed by 1 base and the J gene end by 6 bases; junction bases not matched to a gene: 12. The V gene's germline CDR1 is GTSNPN and CDR2 SVGIG (reference sequence). The CDR3 loop spans 15 amino acids. The DNA for the CDR3 is TGTGCCTGGAGTGAAGGACAGGTATCCATGGGCGAGCAGTACTTC. This translates into CAWSEGQVSMGEQYF. The variable domain in full, completed from reference TRBV30 and TRBJ2-7, reads SQTIHQWPATLVQPVGSPLSLECTVEGTSNPNLYWYRQAAGRGLQLLFYSVGIGQISSEVPQNLSASRPQDRQFILSSKKLLLSDSGFYLCAWSEGQVSMGEQYFGPGTRLTVT.

The chain employs TRBV6-1 and TRBJ2-1; unclear D gene. V lost 4 bases and J lost 9, with 13 bases in between. This CDR3 contains 13 residues. Germline CDR1 and CDR2: MNHNS and SASEGT. The CDR3, as DNA: TGTGCCAGCAGTGGAAATGGTTACTCTGAGCAGTTCTTC. This sequence encodes CASSGNGYSEQFF.

The genes are TRBV6-1 and TRBJ2-1, with 15 bases aligning to TRBD2. Germline assignment: CDR1 MNHNS and CDR2 SASEGT. This CDR3 region has 14 residues. Trimming removed 4 bases from V and 10 bases from J; junction bases left unmatched: 2. The chain's CDR3 is CASSGGLAGGEQFF. The CDR3 bases are TGTGCCAGCAGTGGGGGACTAGCGGGAGGCGAGCAGTTCTTC.

This chain joins TRBV5-4 and TRBJ2-1, with 8 nucleotides matching TRBD2. The J segment lost 8 bases and the V segment lost 1 base, leaving 8 bases of the junction unmatched. The germline CDR1 and CDR2 sequences are SGHNT and YYREEE (reference sequence). The CDR3 extends over 15 amino acids. The CDR3 here is CASSLRSGGFDEQFF. Written as DNA, the CDR3 is TGTGCCAGCAGCTTGAGGAGCGGGGGCTTTGATGAGCAGTTCTTC.

This chain links TRBV5-1 with TRBJ2-2; no firm D call. The germline V and J ends were trimmed by 0 bases and 4 bases, with 10 bases remaining between them. The CDR3 sequence is 15 residues long. Germline V gives CDR1 SGHRS, CDR2 YFSETQ. Written as DNA, the CDR3 is TGCGCCAGCAGCTTGGACTCGACCTCCACCGGGGAGCTGTTTTTT. Protein product: CASSLDSTSTGELFF.

This chain uses TRBV29-1 with TRBJ2-1; TRBD2 matches at 9 bases. The CDR3 consists of 14 residues. The V gene end was trimmed by 8 bases and the J gene end by 2 bases; junction bases not matched to a gene: 7. The germline V gene encodes CDR1 SQVTM and CDR2 ANQGSEA. The CDR3 region has the DNA TGCAGCCAACTAGCGGGCGTCGCCTACAATGAGCAGTTCTTC. As protein: CSQLAGVAYNEQFF.

V is TRBV15 and J is TRBJ1-2; 7 bases map to TRBD1. Germline loops: CDR1 LNHNV, CDR2 YYDKDF (reference sequence). V lost 5 bases and J lost 8; bases outside the gene matches: 11. The CDR3 covers 14 residues. The CDR3 is CATSSRKTGEGYTF. In DNA, the CDR3 is TGTGCCACCAGCTCCCGTAAAACAGGGGAGGGCTACACCTTC.

This clone is classed as medium-sized (0.01 to 0.1%). This chain uses TRBV6-5 with TRBJ1-1; D uncertain. CDR1 and CDR2 from the germline V gene are MNHEY and SVGAGI. The V end lost 2 bases, the J end lost 5 bases, and 12 bases lay between the germline ends. The CDR3 has 14 residues. The CDR3 sequence: CASSYGRPPTEAFF. In nucleotides, the CDR3 is TGTGCCAGCAGTTACGGCCGCCCTCCGACTGAAGCTTTCTTT.

V and J are TRBV5-1 and TRBJ2-5; perhaps TRBD2 as D (5 bases). The V end was cut by 4 bases, the J end by 1 base, with 11 bases between. This CDR3 spans 14 amino acids. CDR1 SGHRS and CDR2 YFSETQ come from the germline V gene. CDR3 protein: CASSPAELQETQYF. CDR3 sequence (DNA): TGCGCCAGCAGCCCAGCGGAACTCCAAGAGACCCAGTACTTC.

The chain joins TRBV7-2 to TRBJ1-1; D gene unclear. Trimming removed 3 bases from V and 8 bases from J, with 13 bases in between. Germline loops: CDR1 SGHTA, CDR2 FQGNSA. The CDR3 runs 13 residues. CDR3: CASSFTPGSEAFF. For the CDR3, the DNA is TGTGCCAGCAGCTTCACGCCGGGGTCCGAAGCTTTCTTT.

This CDR3 reads CASSQLGAGYKNIQYF. CDR3 nucleotide sequence: TGTGCCAGCAGCCAACTCGGGGCAGGGTACAAAAACATTCAGTACTTC. V usage is TRBV5-4 and J usage is TRBJ2-4; D could derive from TRBD1 or TRBD2 (5 bases each). The CDR3 contains 16 residues. V lost 4 bases, J lost 3 bases, and 17 bases lay in between. Germline V gene lookup returns CDR1 SGHNT and CDR2 YYREEE (reference sequence).

The chain couples TRBV5-8 to TRBJ2-7; 11 bases fit TRBD1. The germline V gene has CDR1 SGHTS and CDR2 YDEGEE. The CDR3 totals 14 residues. The junction had 12 bases not matched to a gene; V was cut back by 5 bases and J by 11 bases. CDR3 DNA sequence: TGTGCCAGCAGTTCGGGACAGGGGGTATCCTACGAGTACTTC. Its protein is CASSSGQGVSYEYF.

CDR3 sequence: CASSQEIPGTREQFF. In DNA, the CDR3 is TGCGCCAGCAGCCAAGAGATCCCCGGGACGAGGGAACAGTTCTTC. The V gene is TRBV4-1, the J gene TRBJ2-1; D possibly matches TRBD1 or TRBD2 (5 bases each). V lost 0 bases and J lost 13, with 19 bases in between. The CDR3 runs to 15 residues. Germline CDR1 reads MGHRA; CDR2 reads YSYEKL.

The chain couples TRBV7-9 to TRBJ2-3; 8 nucleotides line up with TRBD1. This CDR3 is built from 15 residues. With V trimmed by 2 bases and J by 5 bases, 6 bases remained unmatched. CDR1 is SEHNR and CDR2 is FQNEAQ in the germline V gene (reference sequence). The CDR3 sequence: CASSLSQGAGDTQYF. As DNA, the CDR3 is TGTGCCAGCAGCTTATCGCAGGGGGCTGGAGATACGCAGTATTTT.

The chain carries TRBV9 and TRBJ2-2; the D gene could be TRBD1 or TRBD2 (6 bases each). The germline CDR1 and CDR2 sequences are SGDLS and YYNGEE. Trimming took 4 bases from V and 0 from J, leaving 10 bases between them. The CDR3 runs 15 residues. In DNA, the CDR3 is TGTGCCAGCAGCATCCGGGGGCCGAACACCGGGGAGCTGTTTTTT. Translation: CASSIRGPNTGELFF.

The chain is built from TRBV15 and TRBJ2-5; perhaps TRBD1 as D (6 bases). V was trimmed by 4 bases and J by 7 bases, leaving 19 bases between them. The CDR3 covers 15 residues. Per germline, CDR1 LNHNV and CDR2 YYDKDF (reference sequence). DNA for the CDR3: TGTGCCACCAGCAACCGGGACACAAAACTTCCGACCCAGTACTTC. This translates into CATSNRDTKLPTQYF.

The chain employs TRBV7-3 and TRBJ2-1, with 9 bases fitting TRBD2. This CDR3 spans 15 amino acids. The trim removed 2 bases at V and 6 bases at J, leaving 5 bases unmatched. In germline, CDR1 is SGHTA, CDR2 FQGTGA. The CDR3 DNA reads TGTGCCAGCAGCTTAGTAATAGCGGGAGTCAATGAGCAGTTCTTC. Translated: CASSLVIAGVNEQFF.

The rearrangement joins TRBV28 to TRBJ1-5; the D is unclear. Trimming pared 6 bases from V and 2 bases from J, leaving 14 bases between. CDR1 and CDR2 from the germline V gene are MDHEN and SYDVKM. This CDR3 spans 15 amino acids. CDR3: CASRRRSSGNQPQHF. The CDR3, as DNA: TGTGCCAGCAGACGCAGATCGAGCGGCAATCAGCCCCAGCATTTT.

The chain recombines TRBV15 with TRBJ1-1; TRBD1 might be the D (6 bases). This CDR3 has 16 residues. V lost 8 bases and J 1 base, leaving 20 bases between the germline ends. Germline-derived CDR1 and CDR2 are LNHNV and YYDKDF (reference sequence). CDR3 sequence: CATRAGERRRNTEAFF. CDR3 in DNA: TGTGCCACCCGGGCAGGGGAAAGGCGTCGGAACACTGAAGCTTTCTTT.

The DNA of the CDR3 is TGTGCCAGCAGTTTAGAATTTGTCATCGGGCCGGGACAGGGGGCTGGCCTCCAAGAGACCCAGTACTTC. Its translation: CASSLEFVIGPGQGAGLQETQYF. The rearrangement uses TRBV28 and TRBJ2-5; 12 nucleotides line up with TRBD1. The CDR3 has 23 amino acids. Germline V CDR1 and CDR2: MDHEN, SYDVKM. V lost 2 bases and J lost 1; bases outside the gene matches: 23. Drawing the rest from reference TRBV28 and TRBJ2-5, the complete variable domain is DVKVTQSSRYLVKRTGEKVFLECVQDMDHENMFWYRQDPGLGLRLIYFSYDVKMKEKGDIPEGYSVSREKKERFSLILESASTNQTSMYLCASSLEFVIGPGQGAGLQETQYFGPGTRLLVL.

This rearrangement joins TRBV29-1 to TRBJ1-1; the match to TRBD1 covers 7 bases. The CDR3 has 16 residues. Per the germline V gene, CDR1 is SQVTM and CDR2 is ANQGSEA. V shed 1 base and J 1 base; nucleotides not matched to a gene: 9. The CDR3 DNA reads as TGCAGCGTTGAAGGAGGGGGCCGTGGTTCGAACACTGAAGCTTTCTTT. The encoded protein is CSVEGGGRGSNTEAFF.

This chain connects TRBV9 to TRBJ2-7; weak D call: TRBD1 (6 bases). Trimming shortened V by 0 bases and J by 5 bases, and 12 bases separated the two germline ends. The germline V gene has CDR1 SGDLS and CDR2 YYNGEE. The CDR3 has 14 residues. The CDR3 bases are TGTGCCAGCAGCGTAGACCAGGGGCTCGACGAGCAGTACTTC. This encodes CASSVDQGLDEQYF.

The chain carries TRBV2 and TRBJ1-2, with a weak D call TRBD1 (5 bases). The CDR3 is 15 amino acids. Germline CDR1 and CDR2: SNHLY and FYNNEI. V lost 7 bases and J lost 1, with 16 bases in between. CDR3: CASNPTGGFNYGYTF. The CDR3 nucleotides read TGTGCCAGCAATCCAACGGGGGGGTTTAACTATGGCTACACCTTC.

The genes are TRBV30 and TRBJ1-3; no clear D. The V end was cut by 3 bases, the J end by 0 bases, with 9 bases between. CDR3 length equals 14 residues. Germline CDR1 is GTSNPN and CDR2 is SVGIG (reference sequence). The CDR3 nucleotides read TGTGCCTGGAGGAAGCTGGTCTCTGGAAACACCATATATTTT. This sequence encodes CAWRKLVSGNTIYF.